This T cell receptor (beta chain) emerged from a study of T cells in narcolepsy. This clone was picked up one time. Sequenced by immunoSEQ multiplex PCR; TCRdb stores in-frame clones only, minus some. The repertoire consists of approximately 25,000 clones, with approximately 89% occurring once and the leading ten covering 0.95% to 1.2%. Per the germline V gene, CDR1 is LNHDA and CDR2 is SQIVND (reference sequence). CDR3 size: 14 residues. V was pared by 5 bases and J by 4 bases, with 13 bases between. This receptor was identified in a human donor with narcolepsy. The source material was CD45RA- memory CD4+ T cells from PBMCs. The V gene is TRBV19, the J gene TRBJ2-3; D is undetermined. The CDR3 nucleotides read TGTGCCAGTAGTCGGCTTTTCGACTCAGATACGCAGTATTTT. This gives the protein CASSRLFDSDTQYF.